The 23 T cell receptor beta chains below were found in one sample sequenced in a study of blood T cell repertoires in COVID-19. Repertoires were generated with immunoSEQ multiplex PCR, while TCRdb's copy carries only in-frame clones and drops some. The profile shows about 95,000 clones, about 89% of them singletons. Sequencing used peripheral blood. The receptors were sampled from a human donor in a cohort sampled during active COVID-19.

This chain links TRBV5-4 with TRBJ1-6; 7 bases are shared with TRBD1. CDR3 size: 18 residues. The junction had 10 bases not matched to a gene; V was cut back by 2 bases and J by 2 bases. CDR1 and CDR2 from the germline V gene are SGHNT and YYREEE (reference sequence). CDR3 residues: CASSFDRQGGAYNSPLHF. CDR3 in DNA: TGTGCCAGCAGCTTCGACCGACAGGGAGGCGCCTATAATTCACCCCTCCACTTT.

The chain links TRBV2 to TRBJ2-3; TRBD2 matches 7 bases. V lost 3 bases and J lost 6; bases outside the gene matches: 9. The CDR3 covers 15 residues. Looked up from germline, CDR1 is SNHLY and CDR2 is FYNNEI. In nucleotides, the CDR3 is TGTGCCAGCAGTGATTATGGGCTAGCGGCGGATACGCAGTATTTT. Its protein product is CASSDYGLAADTQYF.

V usage is TRBV5-6 and J usage is TRBJ2-7; 7 nucleotides agree with TRBD1. The CDR3 has 15 amino acids. Per germline, CDR1 SGHDT and CDR2 YYEEEE. Losses at the gene ends were 4 bases for V and 4 bases for J; bases not matched to a gene: 11. CDR3 in amino acids: CASSPSLRGLYEQYF. CDR3 DNA sequence: TGTGCCAGCAGCCCCAGTCTGAGGGGGCTGTACGAGCAGTACTTC.

The rearrangement links TRBV28 to TRBJ1-5, with TRBD1 matching over 8 bases. Looked up from germline, CDR1 is MDHEN and CDR2 is SYDVKM. This CDR3 contains 14 residues. The V gene end was trimmed by 6 bases and the J gene end by 3 bases; junction bases not matched to a gene: 4. The CDR3: CASRSGGTNQPQHF. CDR3 nucleotide sequence: TGTGCCAGCAGGTCAGGGGGCACCAATCAGCCCCAGCATTTT.

The chain joins TRBV18 to TRBJ1-1; TRBD1 agrees at 9 bases. The germline V gene encodes CDR1 KGHSH and CDR2 LQKENI. This CDR3 region has 14 residues. Trimming removed 2 bases from V and 12 bases from J; junction bases left unmatched: 10. As DNA, the CDR3 is TGTGCCAGCTCACCAACAGGGGGCCCGCTACTAACTTTCTTT. Its protein is CASSPTGGPLLTFF.

The chain joins TRBV9 to TRBJ2-1, with 10 bases aligning to TRBD2. The CDR3 contains 15 residues. V was clipped by 4 bases and J by 4 bases; unmatched bases: 5. Per germline, CDR1 SGDLS and CDR2 YYNGEE. CDR3: CASSPRLAGYNEQFF. In DNA form, the CDR3 reads TGTGCCAGCAGCCCCAGACTAGCGGGTTACAATGAGCAGTTCTTC.

The chain carries TRBV19 and TRBJ1-5; TRBD1 matches 7 bases. In germline, CDR1 is LNHDA, CDR2 SQIVND (reference sequence). V lost 2 bases, J lost 6 bases, and 10 bases stayed unmatched. This CDR3 comprises 16 residues. Here the CDR3 DNA reads TGTGCCAGTAGTATATTTTCAAGGGGGCGCGGTCAGCCCCAGCATTTT. This sequence encodes CASSIFSRGRGQPQHF.

This clone was recorded a few times. CDR3 amino acids: CASSVALGQAHGYTF. The CDR3 nucleotides are TGTGCCAGCAGCGTAGCTTTGGGACAGGCTCATGGCTACACCTTC. The J gene is TRBJ1-2, the V gene TRBV9; TRBD1 agrees at 8 bases. Germline V gene lookup returns CDR1 SGDLS and CDR2 YYNGEE. The J segment lost 6 bases and the V segment lost 0 bases, leaving 7 bases of the junction unmatched. This CDR3 is 15 amino acids long.

The genes are TRBV5-1 and TRBJ2-7, with D maybe TRBD1 (6 bases). Germline V gene sequence: CDR1 SGHRS, CDR2 YFSETQ. The CDR3 sequence is 13 residues long. The V end lost 1 base, the J end lost 1 base, and 6 bases lay between the germline ends. The CDR3 loop is CASSLTGSYEQYF. The CDR3 nucleotides are TGCGCCAGCAGCTTGACAGGGTCCTACGAGCAGTACTTC. Drawing the rest from reference TRBV5-1 and TRBJ2-7, the complete variable domain is KAGVTQTPRYLIKTRGQQVTLSCSPISGHRSVSWYQQTPGQGLQFLFEYFSETQRNKGNFPGRFSGRQFSNSRSEMNVSTLELGDSALYLCASSLTGSYEQYFGPGTRLTVT.

The chain carries TRBV18 and TRBJ1-4; D might be TRBD1 (5 bases). The germline V gene has CDR1 KGHSH and CDR2 LQKENI. V dropped 1 base and J dropped 6 bases, with 15 bases sitting between them. CDR3 length equals 16 residues. CDR3 residues: CASSPRNRPKDEKLFF. The CDR3 coding sequence is TGTGCCAGCTCACCACGCAACAGGCCTAAGGATGAAAAACTGTTTTTT.

The CDR3 DNA sequence: TGTGCCAGCAGCTTGGTCGGAGGGGCGTCTGCTTTCTTT. Translation gives CASSLVGGASAFF. The genes are TRBV5-6 and TRBJ1-1; the D gene is possibly TRBD1 (5 bases). Deletions cut 0 bases from V and 11 bases from J, with 14 bases between. Germline CDR1 reads SGHDT; CDR2 reads YYEEEE. This CDR3 has 13 amino acids.

The chain uses TRBV18 and TRBJ2-3; 7 nucleotides align to TRBD1. V lost 4 bases, J lost 5 bases, and 6 bases stayed unmatched. The CDR3 is 14 amino acids. Germline loops: CDR1 KGHSH, CDR2 LQKENI. The CDR3 reads CASSLTTGRDTQYF. The CDR3 nucleotides are TGTGCCAGCTCACTCACGACAGGGCGAGATACGCAGTATTTT.

The chain carries TRBV15 and TRBJ2-1; 11 nucleotides line up with TRBD1. This CDR3 has 13 amino acids. Losses at the gene ends were 3 bases for V and 9 bases for J; bases not matched to a gene: 1. Germline lookup yields CDR1 LNHNV and CDR2 YYDKDF (reference sequence). Here the CDR3 reads CATSRDRGLEQFF. The CDR3 bases are TGTGCCACCAGCAGGGACAGGGGGCTTGAGCAGTTCTTC.

The J gene is TRBJ2-1, the V gene TRBV25-1; 7 nucleotides match TRBD1. The V segment lost 0 bases and the J segment 6 bases; nucleotides outside the gene matches: 8. Germline CDR1 is MGHDK and CDR2 is SYGVNS. CDR3 size: 16 residues. This CDR3 is CASSEYPRGNSNEQFF. CDR3 coding DNA: TGTGCCAGCAGTGAATACCCCAGGGGGAACTCCAATGAGCAGTTCTTC.

This sequence joins TRBV30 and TRBJ1-2; 9 nucleotides align to TRBD1. J lost 8 bases, V lost 5 bases, and 15 bases had no gene match. Germline lookup yields CDR1 GTSNPN and CDR2 SVGIG (reference sequence). The CDR3 consists of 15 residues. The CDR3 coding sequence is TGTGCCTGGGGGGGACAGGGAGTAAACCGGCTGGGCTACACCTTC. This codes for CAWGGQGVNRLGYTF. The full variable domain, its missing parts supplied by reference TRBV30 and TRBJ1-2, is SQTIHQWPATLVQPVGSPLSLECTVEGTSNPNLYWYRQAAGRGLQLLFYSVGIGQISSEVPQNLSASRPQDRQFILSSKKLLLSDSGFYLCAWGGQGVNRLGYTFGSGTRLTVV.

This clone was seen a single time. The chain joins TRBV6-2 or TRBV6-3 to TRBJ1-5, with 8 bases fitting TRBD1. V shed 5 bases and J 0 bases; nucleotides not matched to a gene: 9. CDR1 and CDR2 from the germline V gene are MNHEY and SVGEGT. The CDR3 length is 17 residues. The CDR3 bases are TGTGCCAGCAGTCCATCGAACAGGGGGTTTAGCAATCAGCCCCAGCATTTT. It yields the protein CASSPSNRGFSNQPQHF.

The sample holds a few counts of this clone. The sample has other DNA sequences that encode this CDR3 too. The J gene is TRBJ1-1, the V gene TRBV5-1, with D possibly matching TRBD1 (6 bases). Trimming removed 3 bases at V and 0 bases at J, with 12 bases between. The CDR3 contains 15 residues. Germline CDR1 and CDR2: SGHRS and YFSETQ. CDR3 residues: CASSSTGGLNTEAFF. The DNA of the CDR3 is TGCGCCAGCAGCTCAACCGGGGGGCTGAACACTGAAGCTTTCTTT. Combining the CDR3 with reference TRBV5-1 and TRBJ1-1 gives the whole variable domain KAGVTQTPRYLIKTRGQQVTLSCSPISGHRSVSWYQQTPGQGLQFLFEYFSETQRNKGNFPGRFSGRQFSNSRSEMNVSTLELGDSALYLCASSSTGGLNTEAFFGQGTRLTVV.

The rearrangement joins TRBV19 to TRBJ2-2; 12 nucleotides match TRBD2. J gave up 9 bases and V 6 bases, and 8 bases lay outside the gene matches. Per germline, CDR1 LNHDA and CDR2 SQIVND (reference sequence). This CDR3 is 15 amino acids long. The DNA for the CDR3 is TGTGCCAGTAGATACACTAGCGGGGGGATTCGGGAGCTGTTTTTT. Protein: CASRYTSGGIRELFF.

The gene calls are TRBV6-5 and TRBJ1-5; 8 bases map to TRBD1. V lost 6 bases and J lost 7; bases outside the gene matches: 11. Germline V lookup: CDR1 MNHEY, CDR2 SVGAGI. This CDR3 spans 15 amino acids. This CDR3 reads CASRTSGQGGQPQHF. The CDR3 DNA reads as TGTGCCAGCAGGACCTCTGGACAGGGTGGACAGCCCCAGCATTTT.

This chain links TRBV18 with TRBJ1-2, with 7 bases identical to TRBD1. Germline V CDR1 and CDR2: KGHSH, LQKENI. The CDR3 covers 14 residues. Trimming took 3 bases from V and 8 from J; bases not matched to a gene: 9. CDR3 coding DNA: TGTGCCAGCTCACCTCGTGAGGGGGCGGGAGGCTACACCTTC. Amino acid sequence: CASSPREGAGGYTF.

This clone was seen only a few times. The V call is TRBV19, the J call TRBJ1-6; D gene ambiguous. Germline V gene data show CDR1 as LNHDA and CDR2 as SQIVND (reference sequence). The CDR3 is 12 amino acids. The V gene lost 8 bases and the J gene lost 9 bases, with 11 bases spanning the gap. The CDR3 DNA reads as TGTGCCAGTTCCACGGGAAGTTCACCCCTCCACTTT. Protein sequence: CASSTGSSPLHF.

This clone occurred once. The gene calls are TRBV29-1 and TRBJ1-4; 10 bases line up with TRBD1. The CDR3 runs 15 residues. Germline assignment: CDR1 SQVTM and CDR2 ANQGSEA. With V trimmed by 5 bases and J by 8 bases, 11 bases remained unmatched. CDR3 DNA sequence: TGCAGCGTTACCGGGACAGGGGCTCGTCGAGAAAAACTGTTTTTT. Translating it yields CSVTGTGARREKLFF.

The J gene is TRBJ1-3, the V gene TRBV13, with TRBD1 matching over 10 bases. Germline V gene sequence: CDR1 PRHDT, CDR2 FYEKMQ (reference sequence). The CDR3 extends over 15 amino acids. The V segment lost 5 bases and the J segment 4 bases; nucleotides outside the gene matches: 5. This CDR3 is CASSPMGQGGNTIYF. The DNA for the CDR3 is TGTGCCAGCAGCCCCATGGGACAGGGGGGAAACACCATATATTTT.